This entry lists 15 T cell receptor beta chains sequenced from one sample in a study of shared clonotypes between healthy human individuals. TCRdb keeps only in-frame clones here, not all; method: immunoSEQ multiplex PCR. This sample yields under 600,000 clones, of which about 96% are seen a single time; 0.05% to 0.08% belongs to the top ten. Sequencing was performed on naive CD4+ T cells sorted from blood. As to subset: CD45RA+ positively selected. The receptors were gathered from a woman in her twenties or thirties in good health.

This clone was recorded only once. CDR3 sequence: CASSLLRINEQFF. CDR3 coding DNA: TGCGCCAGCAGCTTGTTAAGGATCAATGAGCAGTTCTTC. V is TRBV5-1 and J is TRBJ2-1; no firm D call. V was shortened by 1 base and J by 6 bases, with 8 bases between the two germline ends. Germline V gives CDR1 SGHRS, CDR2 YFSETQ. The length of the CDR3 is 13 residues.

CDR3 sequence reads: CASSWGRNTEAFF. CDR3 nucleotide sequence: TGTGCCAGCAGCTGGGGAAGGAACACTGAAGCTTTCTTT. The chain is built from TRBV14 and TRBJ1-1; D is uncertain. V was trimmed by 5 bases and J by 1 base, leaving 8 bases between them. The CDR3 extends over 13 amino acids. CDR1 and CDR2 from the germline V gene are SGHDN and FVKESK.

CDR3 residues: CASTNSGYEQYF. CDR3 coding DNA: TGTGCCAGCACTAATAGCGGGTACGAGCAGTACTTC. The V and J genes are TRBV6-1 and TRBJ2-7, with 7 bases that match TRBD2. This CDR3 is 12 amino acids long. V shed 7 bases, J shed 4 bases, and the junction held 4 bases outside the gene matches. Looked up from germline, CDR1 is MNHNS and CDR2 is SASEGT.

This chain links TRBV6-1 with TRBJ1-3; possible D gene TRBD1, 6 bases. The CDR3 has 16 amino acids. With 3 bases removed from V and 2 bases from J, the gap between germline ends came to 14 bases. CDR1 MNHNS and CDR2 SASEGT come from the germline V gene. This chain's CDR3 is CASSDFLRGTGNTIYF. The CDR3 DNA sequence: TGTGCCAGCAGTGACTTCCTCAGGGGTACTGGAAACACCATATATTTT.

This rearrangement joins TRBV19 to TRBJ2-1; 7 nucleotides line up with TRBD2. The CDR3 sequence is 15 residues long. With 1 base clipped from V and 6 bases from J, the junction kept 6 bases outside the gene matches. Germline loops: CDR1 LNHDA, CDR2 SQIVND (reference sequence). CDR3 nucleotides: TGTGCCAGTAGTATAGTACTAGCGTGGGGCAATGAGCAGTTCTTC. Translated: CASSIVLAWGNEQFF.

The CDR3 region is CASSWDSYEQYF. The CDR3 coding sequence is TGTGCCAGCAGTTGGGACAGCTACGAGCAGTACTTC. The V call is TRBV28, the J call TRBJ2-7, with TRBD1 identical over 7 bases. The germline V gene encodes CDR1 MDHEN and CDR2 SYDVKM. This CDR3 has 12 residues. Trimming took 4 bases from V and 3 from J; bases not matched to a gene: 0.

This clone was counted once. The chain recombines TRBV7-9 with TRBJ2-6; 10 bases align to TRBD2. The CDR3 is 18 residues long. Germline-derived CDR1 and CDR2 are SEHNR and FQNEAQ (reference sequence). The V segment lost 5 bases and the J segment 4 bases; nucleotides outside the gene matches: 11. The CDR3 bases are TGTGCCAGCAGCCCCAGTACTAGCGGGGAAGCGGGGGCCAACGTCCTGACTTTC. It codes for CASSPSTSGEAGANVLTF.

V and J are TRBV6-6 and TRBJ2-6; D remains ambiguous. The ends were cut back, 6 bases at V and 2 bases at J, with 8 bases in the middle. The CDR3 totals 14 residues. Germline V gene sequence: CDR1 MNHNY, CDR2 SVGAGI (reference sequence). CDR3 amino acids: CASRIFAGANVLTF. The CDR3 coding sequence is TGTGCCAGCAGGATATTTGCTGGGGCCAACGTCCTGACTTTC.

The V gene is TRBV28, the J gene TRBJ1-1, with D uncertain. The CDR3 contains 14 residues. Per germline, CDR1 MDHEN and CDR2 SYDVKM. The germline V and J ends were trimmed by 6 bases and 1 base, with 12 bases remaining between them. The CDR3 nucleotides read TGTGCCAGCAGGATAGGCGTCTCGAACACTGAAGCTTTCTTT. Encoded protein: CASRIGVSNTEAFF.

On this clone itself: The same CDR3 can be traced to other DNA sequences in this sample. J is TRBJ2-1 and V is TRBV10-1; tentative D call: TRBD1 (6 bases). Germline-derived CDR1 and CDR2 are WNHNN and SYGVQD (reference sequence). V was shortened by 4 bases and J by 6 bases, with 7 bases between the two germline ends. The CDR3 consists of 12 residues. The CDR3 sequence: CASSGTVNEQFF. In nucleotides, the CDR3 is TGCGCCAGCAGTGGGACAGTCAATGAGCAGTTCTTC.

The chain carries TRBV11-2 and TRBJ2-1; D is possibly TRBD2 (5 bases). The CDR3 is 16 residues long. The germline V and J ends were trimmed by 2 bases and 6 bases, with 17 bases remaining between them. Germline CDR1 is SGHAT and CDR2 is FQNNGV. DNA of the CDR3: TGTGCCAGCAGCTTATGGAGTTCCCTAGCACGCAATGAGCAGTTCTTC. This codes for CASSLWSSLARNEQFF.

This clone appeared a single time. The chain uses TRBV28 and TRBJ2-5; a possible D gene is TRBD1 (5 bases). The CDR3 loop spans 13 amino acids. Per germline, CDR1 MDHEN and CDR2 SYDVKM. V shed 6 bases and J shed 2 bases, with 10 bases lying between them. CDR3 sequence: CASSETAQETQYF. The CDR3 DNA follows: TGTGCCAGCAGCGAGACAGCGCAAGAGACCCAGTACTTC.

The chain links TRBV2 to TRBJ2-6; D gene ambiguous. This CDR3 contains 16 residues. The germline gives CDR1 SNHLY, CDR2 FYNNEI. Between the trimmed V and J ends, which lost 6 bases and 0 bases, there was a span of 12 bases. The CDR3 bases are TGTGCCAGCAGCCCGATTCGGGCCTCTGGGGCCAACGTCCTGACTTTC. Its translation is CASSPIRASGANVLTF.

V and J are TRBV28 and TRBJ1-4; 9 nucleotides agree with TRBD1. After removal of 6 bases from V and 0 bases from J, the junction contained 5 bases not matched to a gene. Germline loops: CDR1 MDHEN, CDR2 SYDVKM. The CDR3 contains 16 residues. CDR3 nucleotide sequence: TGTGCCAGCAGGGCCGGGACAGGGTCAACTAATGAAAAACTGTTTTTT. Protein sequence: CASRAGTGSTNEKLFF. Drawing the rest from reference TRBV28 and TRBJ1-4, the complete variable domain is DVKVTQSSRYLVKRTGEKVFLECVQDMDHENMFWYRQDPGLGLRLIYFSYDVKMKEKGDIPEGYSVSREKKERFSLILESASTNQTSMYLCASRAGTGSTNEKLFFGSGTQLSVL.

The chain combines TRBV7-6 with TRBJ2-2; 9 bases agree with TRBD1. The CDR3 totals 17 residues. The V segment lost 4 bases and the J segment 3 bases; nucleotides outside the gene matches: 9. The germline V gene has CDR1 SGHVS and CDR2 FNYEAQ. CDR3 nucleotides: TGTGCCAGCAGCTCCCCCATGGGACAGGGATACACCGGGGAGCTGTTTTTT. Amino acids: CASSSPMGQGYTGELFF.